Listed below are T cell receptor beta chains from one sample, sequenced in a study of blood T cells in healthy people across ages. TCRdb called the 5' RACE reads again in MiXCR, with one record for every CDR3 protein. The table records over 1.5 million distinct CDR3 sequences, roughly 52% of them present only once. Sequenced material: blood. Receptors originate from a woman aged 40 to 50 in good health. Each CDR3 is given with its conserved first and last residue. D genes are given only for firm matches. A row's size may be missing; if present it is once, few, many or a size class.

clone_size: NA; v_call: TRBV20-1; j_call: TRBJ1-2; d_call: TRBD1; cdr3_nt: TGCAGTGCTAGAGGGGGGAACAGGGGGCAAGGCTACACCTTC; cdr3_aa: CSARGGNRGQGYTF
clone_size: few; v_call: TRBV20-1; j_call: TRBJ2-1; d_call: NA; cdr3_nt: TGCAGTGCTAGTGGCGGGTCCCCCTTGGATGAGCAGTTCTTC; cdr3_aa: CSASGGSPLDEQFF
clone_size: NA; v_call: TRBV5-6; j_call: TRBJ2-5; d_call: TRBD1; cdr3_nt: TGTGCCAGCAGCCCCCGTGGGCCCGGGACAGAGTACCAAGAGACCCAGTACTTC; cdr3_aa: CASSPRGPGTEYQETQYF
clone_size: many; v_call: TRBV12-3/TRBV12-4; j_call: TRBJ2-4; d_call: NA; cdr3_nt: TGTGCCAGCAGTTTGGCGGGGGCCATAGCCAAAAACATTCAGTACTTC; cdr3_aa: CASSLAGAIAKNIQYF
clone_size: NA; v_call: TRBV7-2; j_call: TRBJ2-5; d_call: TRBD2; cdr3_nt: TGTGCCAGCAGCTCCGGACTAGACCAAGAGACCCAGTACTTC; cdr3_aa: CASSSGLDQETQYF
clone_size: NA; v_call: TRBV6-5; j_call: TRBJ2-1; d_call: NA; cdr3_nt: TGTGCCAGCAGTTCTAAGTACTACAATGAGCAGTTCTTC; cdr3_aa: CASSSKYYNEQFF
clone_size: NA; v_call: TRBV6-5; j_call: TRBJ1-1; d_call: NA; cdr3_nt: TGTGCCAGCAGTTATAATAGAAACGGGTTTGGCACTGAAGCTTTCTTT; cdr3_aa: CASSYNRNGFGTEAFF
clone_size: NA; v_call: TRBV20-1; j_call: TRBJ2-3; d_call: TRBD2; cdr3_nt: TGCAGTGCCCATGGACTAGCGGGGGATGATACGCAGTATTTT; cdr3_aa: CSAHGLAGDDTQYF
clone_size: NA; v_call: TRBV12-3/TRBV12-4; j_call: TRBJ1-2; d_call: NA; cdr3_nt: TGTGCCAGCAAACCGGGTCTCGGAATTGGCTACACCTTC; cdr3_aa: CASKPGLGIGYTF
clone_size: once; v_call: TRBV6-1; j_call: TRBJ1-5; d_call: TRBD1; cdr3_nt: TGTGCCAGCAGTGAAAATTTCGGACAGGGTGAGTGGGTTCTTCAGCCCCAGCATTTT; cdr3_aa: CASSENFGQGEWVLQPQHF
clone_size: NA; v_call: TRBV21-1; j_call: TRBJ2-5; d_call: NA; cdr3_nt: TGTGCCAGCAGCAGAATTTGTGAGCAGTACTTC; cdr3_aa: CASSRICEQYF
clone_size: NA; v_call: TRBV6-2/TRBV6-3; j_call: TRBJ2-7; d_call: TRBD1; cdr3_nt: TGTGCCAGCAGTCCAGGGGGCGTGGGAGAAGTTTGGTCCAACGAGCAGTACTTC; cdr3_aa: CASSPGGVGEVWSNEQYF
clone_size: NA; v_call: TRBV20-1; j_call: TRBJ1-1; d_call: NA; cdr3_nt: TGCAGTGCTAGACCTTGGTCGGGCACTGAAGCTTTCTTT; cdr3_aa: CSARPWSGTEAFF
clone_size: few; v_call: TRBV7-9; j_call: TRBJ2-3; d_call: TRBD2; cdr3_nt: TGTGCCAGCAGTCCGAAGAGCGGGGACACAGATACGCAGTATTTT; cdr3_aa: CASSPKSGDTDTQYF
clone_size: NA; v_call: TRBV3-1; j_call: TRBJ2-5; d_call: NA; cdr3_nt: TGTGCCAGCAGCCAAGAAATCCAGTGGCAAGAGACCCAGTACTTC; cdr3_aa: CASSQEIQWQETQYF
clone_size: NA; v_call: TRBV4-1; j_call: TRBJ2-1; d_call: TRBD2; cdr3_nt: TGCGCCAGCAGCCAAGTGGGTCGGGGGGGCCACGATGAGCAGTTCTTC; cdr3_aa: CASSQVGRGGHDEQFF
clone_size: NA; v_call: TRBV3-1; j_call: TRBJ2-1; d_call: TRBD2; cdr3_nt: TGTGCCAGCAGCCAACCCCGACTAGCGGGGGTTGAGCAGTTCTTC; cdr3_aa: CASSQPRLAGVEQFF
clone_size: few; v_call: TRBV5-6; j_call: TRBJ1-2; d_call: TRBD1; cdr3_nt: TGTGCCAGCAGTAGAAAGGACAGGCCCGCGTCCTATGGCTACACCTTC; cdr3_aa: CASSRKDRPASYGYTF
clone_size: few; v_call: TRBV28; j_call: TRBJ2-3; d_call: TRBD2; cdr3_nt: TGTGCCAGCAGTTTATTACGGGGGGGGAGCACAGATACGCAGTATTTT; cdr3_aa: CASSLLRGGSTDTQYF
clone_size: many; v_call: TRBV7-2; j_call: TRBJ2-7; d_call: NA; cdr3_nt: TGTGCCAGCAGCGACGCTCACTACGAGCAGTACTTC; cdr3_aa: CASSDAHYEQYF
clone_size: NA; v_call: TRBV12-3/TRBV12-4; j_call: TRBJ2-5; d_call: NA; cdr3_nt: TGTGCCAGCAGTTTAGCGCCCGCACAGGGTGAGACCCAGTACTTC; cdr3_aa: CASSLAPAQGETQYF
clone_size: NA; v_call: TRBV4-3; j_call: TRBJ2-1; d_call: TRBD1; cdr3_nt: TGCGCCAGCAGCCAACCGGGACAGGGGGCTAATGAGCAGTTCTTC; cdr3_aa: CASSQPGQGANEQFF
clone_size: NA; v_call: TRBV7-3; j_call: TRBJ2-1; d_call: NA; cdr3_nt: TGTGCCAGCAGCTTATCGCAGGCTTTAGGCAATGAGCAGTTCTTC; cdr3_aa: CASSLSQALGNEQFF
clone_size: NA; v_call: TRBV29-1; j_call: TRBJ1-2; d_call: NA; cdr3_nt: TGCAGCGTCATGAAAGGCGGAAACTATGGCTACACCTTC; cdr3_aa: CSVMKGGNYGYTF
clone_size: once; v_call: TRBV6-2/TRBV6-3; j_call: TRBJ2-7; d_call: NA; cdr3_nt: TGTGCCAGCCGGCCTACAGGGAGCGGCGAGCAGTACTTC; cdr3_aa: CASRPTGSGEQYF
clone_size: few; v_call: TRBV20-1; j_call: TRBJ2-7; d_call: NA; cdr3_nt: TGCAGTGCTAAGGAACAAAACTACGAGCAGTACTTC; cdr3_aa: CSAKEQNYEQYF
clone_size: NA; v_call: TRBV27; j_call: TRBJ2-3; d_call: NA; cdr3_nt: TGTGCCAGCAGTTTATCCGCGGGGGCGGGGACAGATACGCAGTATTTT; cdr3_aa: CASSLSAGAGTDTQYF
clone_size: NA; v_call: TRBV27; j_call: TRBJ2-7; d_call: NA; cdr3_nt: TGTGCCAGGGGGGCCGCCACGGGGGGCGTAATGTACGAGCAGTACTTC; cdr3_aa: CARGAATGGVMYEQYF
clone_size: NA; v_call: TRBV4-3; j_call: TRBJ1-1; d_call: NA; cdr3_nt: TGCGCCAGCAGCCAGGAGACAGCCATGAACACTGAAGCTTTCTTT; cdr3_aa: CASSQETAMNTEAFF